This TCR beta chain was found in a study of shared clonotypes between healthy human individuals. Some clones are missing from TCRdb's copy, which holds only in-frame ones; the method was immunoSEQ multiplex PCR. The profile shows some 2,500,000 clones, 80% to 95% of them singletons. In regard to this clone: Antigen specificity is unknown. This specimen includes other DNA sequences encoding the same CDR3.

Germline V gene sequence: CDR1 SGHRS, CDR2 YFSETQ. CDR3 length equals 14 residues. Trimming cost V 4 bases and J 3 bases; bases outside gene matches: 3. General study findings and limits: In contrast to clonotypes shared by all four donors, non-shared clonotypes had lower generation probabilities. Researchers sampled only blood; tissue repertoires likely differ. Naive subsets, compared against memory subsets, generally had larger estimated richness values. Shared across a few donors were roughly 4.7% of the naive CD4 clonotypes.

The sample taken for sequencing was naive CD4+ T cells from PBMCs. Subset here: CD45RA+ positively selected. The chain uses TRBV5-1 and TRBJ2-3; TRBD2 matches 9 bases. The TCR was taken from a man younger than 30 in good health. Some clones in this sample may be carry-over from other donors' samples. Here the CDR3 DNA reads TGCGCCAGCAGCCTAGCGGGGCCTACAGATACGCAGTATTTT. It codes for CASSLAGPTDTQYF.